The 23 T cell receptor beta chains presented below share a single source sample, sequenced in a study of T cells in Graves' hyperthyroidism and ophthalmopathy. TCR beta CDR3 regions were amplified from RNA. Carried out on the TCR CDR3, a first-round RT-PCR used the HTBI primer set. From the multiplex PCR reads, TCRdb called clonotypes with MiXCR, one entry per CDR3 protein. Counted here are about 200,000 distinct CDR3 sequences, about 17% occurring once; the ten biggest clones make up around 48%. The specimen sequenced was blood. Receptor source: a woman in her 50s with Graves' hyperthyroidism.

This clonotype has a handful of counts. V usage is TRBV30 and J usage is TRBJ2-1, with D possibly TRBD1 on 5 matching bases. Germline loops: CDR1 GTSNPN, CDR2 SVGIG (reference sequence). V lost 1 base and J lost 9, with 10 bases in between. This CDR3 region has 12 residues. The CDR3 loop reads CAWSEQVSEQFF. The CDR3 nucleotides read TGTGCCTGGAGTGAACAGGTCAGTGAGCAGTTCTTC.

The rearrangement joins TRBV5-4 to TRBJ2-7, with D tentatively TRBD2 (6 bases). Trimming removed 1 base from V and 3 bases from J, with 8 bases in between. This CDR3 has 13 residues. Germline values: CDR1 SGHNT, CDR2 YYREEE (reference sequence). The CDR3 sequence: CASSLYGGYEQYF. In DNA form, the CDR3 reads TGTGCCAGCAGCTTGTACGGGGGCTACGAGCAGTACTTC.

This clonotype was found many times. CDR3 bases: TGTGCCAGCAGCCCCCCCGGGGACCCCACTGAAGCTTTCTTT. The encoded protein is CASSPPGDPTEAFF. The chain uses TRBV7-8 and TRBJ1-1, with a possible D match to TRBD1 (5 bases). The CDR3 extends over 14 amino acids. V lost 5 bases and J lost 4, with 14 bases in between. Germline lookup yields CDR1 SGHVS and CDR2 FQNEAQ.

This clonotype was counted at least ten times. The chain carries TRBV2 and TRBJ1-3; no definite D call. The V end was cut by 6 bases, the J end by 0 bases, with 12 bases between. Germline CDR1 and CDR2: SNHLY and FYNNEI. The CDR3 consists of 15 residues. The CDR3 coding sequence is TGTGCCAGCAGCGAACAGCTCATCTCTGGAAACACCATATATTTT. Protein: CASSEQLISGNTIYF.

This clonotype was recorded at least ten times. The gene calls are TRBV4-2 and TRBJ1-2; D might be TRBD1 (5 bases). CDR1 LGHNA and CDR2 YNFKEQ come from the germline V gene. There are 15 residues in the CDR3. The V and J ends lost 0 bases and 6 bases respectively, with 14 bases between them. The CDR3 sequence is CASSQDTPGLNGYTF. CDR3 coding DNA: TGTGCCAGCAGCCAAGATACGCCGGGACTGAATGGCTACACCTTC.

Ten or more counts support this clonotype. The V call is TRBV20-1, the J call TRBJ2-5, with D perhaps assigned TRBD1 or TRBD2 (5 bases each). Germline V gene lookup returns CDR1 DFQATT and CDR2 SNEGSKA (reference sequence). The V end was cut by 4 bases, the J end by 2 bases, with 8 bases between. The CDR3 length is 12 residues. This CDR3 reads CSAIWGQETQYF. The CDR3 DNA is TGCAGTGCTATTTGGGGGCAAGAGACCCAGTACTTC.

V gene TRBV7-3 combines with J gene TRBJ1-1, with D possibly matching TRBD1 (6 bases). The germline V gene has CDR1 SGHTA and CDR2 FQGTGA. The CDR3 has 14 amino acids. Trimming removed 11 bases from V and 4 bases from J, with 20 bases in between. The CDR3 nucleotides are TGTGCCTCCTCGAGAGGGGGTTTGAGCACTGAAGCTTTCTTT. Translating gives CASSRGGLSTEAFF.

A few counts support this clonotype. A read error may account for a junction end that differs from germline. The gene calls are TRBV7-6 and TRBJ2-5, with 9 bases lining up with TRBD1. Germline V gives CDR1 SGHVS, CDR2 FNYEAQ. This CDR3 is 14 amino acids long. The CDR3 region is CASSRTGVSETRYF. The CDR3 nucleotides are TGTGCCAGCAGCCGGACAGGGGTCTCGGAGACCCGGTACTTC.

The chain couples TRBV4-1 to TRBJ2-7; the match to TRBD1 covers 9 bases. V lost 0 bases and J lost 2; bases outside the gene matches: 5. CDR3 length: 16 residues. Germline lookup yields CDR1 MGHRA and CDR2 YSYEKL. The CDR3 region is CASSQETDRGTYEQYF. The CDR3 coding sequence is TGCGCCAGCAGCCAAGAAACGGACAGGGGCACCTACGAGCAGTACTTC.

The rearrangement uses TRBV19 and TRBJ1-5; no clear D gene. Trimming removed 6 bases at V and 0 bases at J, with 6 bases between. Germline CDR1 reads LNHDA; CDR2 reads SQIVND (reference sequence). The CDR3 spans 13 residues. The CDR3 here is CASRKDSNQPQHF. The CDR3, as DNA: TGTGCCAGTAGAAAAGATAGCAATCAGCCCCAGCATTTT. The full variable domain, rest sourced from reference TRBV19 and TRBJ1-5, is DGGITQSPKYLFRKEGQNVTLSCEQNLNHDAMYWYRQDPGQGLRLIYYSQIVNDFQKGDIAEGYSVSREKKESFPLTVTSAQKNPTAFYLCASRKDSNQPQHFGDGTRLSIL.

This clonotype was seen a few times. The chain uses TRBV5-6 and TRBJ2-7, with TRBD1 as a possible D gene (6 bases). Trimming left V 4 bases short and J 1 base short, with 15 bases between. Germline V gene sequence: CDR1 SGHDT, CDR2 YYEEEE. The CDR3 totals 15 residues. This CDR3 reads CASSPTPDSSYEQYF. The CDR3 DNA reads TGTGCCAGCAGCCCTACCCCGGACAGTTCCTACGAGCAGTACTTC.

This clonotype was found many times. V and J are TRBV6-1 and TRBJ2-7, with 8 positions matching TRBD1. CDR3 length equals 15 residues. V shed 6 bases, J shed 0 bases, and the junction held 7 bases outside the gene matches. CDR1 and CDR2 (germline): MNHNS, SASEGT. This CDR3 reads CASRVRGQGSYEQYF. CDR3 DNA sequence: TGTGCCAGCAGGGTACGCGGACAGGGCTCCTACGAGCAGTACTTC.

The chain carries TRBV30 and TRBJ1-1; 8 bases match TRBD1. The germline CDR1 and CDR2 sequences are GTSNPN and SVGIG (reference sequence). The CDR3 runs to 12 residues. V shed 8 bases and J 1 base; nucleotides not matched to a gene: 3. The CDR3, as DNA: TGTGCCCGGGGACAGGCGAACACTGAAGCTTTCTTT. It is translated as CARGQANTEAFF.

The rearrangement links TRBV19 to TRBJ1-5, with D maybe TRBD1 (5 bases). CDR3 length: 15 residues. Per the germline V gene, CDR1 is LNHDA and CDR2 is SQIVND (reference sequence). V dropped 2 bases and J dropped 4 bases, with 12 bases sitting between them. CDR3 DNA: TGTGCCAGTAGTATAATGGGGGGGGATAATCAGCCCCAGCATTTT. Its protein is CASSIMGGDNQPQHF. The full variable domain, in which reference TRBV19 and TRBJ1-5 provide the parts outside the CDR3, is DGGITQSPKYLFRKEGQNVTLSCEQNLNHDAMYWYRQDPGQGLRLIYYSQIVNDFQKGDIAEGYSVSREKKESFPLTVTSAQKNPTAFYLCASSIMGGDNQPQHFGDGTRLSIL.

In its sample, this clonotype was seen many times. The chain couples TRBV3-1 to TRBJ2-1, with unresolved D. Germline V gene data show CDR1 as LGHDT and CDR2 as YNNKEL (reference sequence). V lost 4 bases, J lost 5 bases, and 9 bases lay in between. This CDR3 has 13 residues. The CDR3 protein is CASSPLRNNEQFF. The CDR3 DNA is TGTGCCAGCAGCCCCCTCCGTAACAATGAGCAGTTCTTC.

This sequence joins TRBV19 and TRBJ2-1, with 8 bases aligning to TRBD2. There are 14 residues in the CDR3. V gave up 3 bases and J gave up 8 bases; unmatched junction bases: 6. In germline, CDR1 is LNHDA, CDR2 SQIVND (reference sequence). CDR3 residues: CASSIGLAVDEQFF. Here the CDR3 DNA reads TGTGCCAGTAGTATTGGACTAGCCGTCGATGAGCAGTTCTTC.

This clonotype was found a few times. This may arise from a read error, as a much more abundant clone is one base away. The chain joins TRBV27 to TRBJ2-3; TRBD2 matches 7 bases. V trimming: 4 bases; J trimming: 2 bases; junction bases outside the gene matches: 3. The CDR3 sequence is 14 residues long. Looked up from germline, CDR1 is MNHEY and CDR2 is SMNVEV (reference sequence). The CDR3 sequence: CASSSGLHTDTQYF. The DNA of the CDR3 is TGTGCCAGCAGTTCGGGACTACACACAGATACGCAGTATTTT.

This clonotype has ten or more counts. The chain joins TRBV7-3 to TRBJ2-3; 9 positions agree with TRBD2. This CDR3 has 18 residues. Trimming removed 2 bases from V and 3 bases from J; junction bases left unmatched: 12. Per the germline V gene, CDR1 is SGHTA and CDR2 is FQGTGA. The CDR3 DNA reads TGTGCCAGCAGCTTATTATCCTTAGCGGGAGAGAAGACAGATACGCAGTATTTT. Translated: CASSLLSLAGEKTDTQYF.

The chain joins TRBV12-3 or TRBV12-4 to TRBJ1-2, with a possible D match to TRBD1 (6 bases). Trimming shortened V by 3 bases and J by 8 bases, and 13 bases separated the two germline ends. CDR3 length: 13 amino acids. The CDR3 DNA follows: TGTGCCAGCAGTTTGGGGGGCGAAATAGGCTACACCTTC. It is translated as CASSLGGEIGYTF.

The genes are TRBV5-6 and TRBJ2-7, with D possibly being TRBD2 (6 bases). Trimming took 3 bases from V and 2 from J, leaving 9 bases between them. The CDR3 has 13 residues. Per germline, CDR1 SGHDT and CDR2 YYEEEE. The CDR3 loop reads CASSSTRTYEQYF. In DNA form, the CDR3 reads TGTGCCAGCAGCTCGACTAGGACCTACGAGCAGTACTTC.

V usage is TRBV20-1 and J usage is TRBJ2-7; 13 nucleotides align to TRBD2. CDR1 and CDR2 (germline): DFQATT, SNEGSKA (reference sequence). This CDR3 has 15 amino acids. The trim removed 2 bases at V and 7 bases at J, leaving 8 bases unmatched. The CDR3 spells CSARNFGTSGTEQYF. In DNA form, the CDR3 reads TGCAGTGCTAGAAATTTTGGGACTAGCGGGACGGAGCAGTACTTC.

The rearrangement links TRBV5-1 to TRBJ1-6, with TRBD1 matching 7 bases. This CDR3 is 15 amino acids long. Germline CDR1 is SGHRS and CDR2 is YFSETQ. The V and J ends lost 0 bases and 9 bases, in that order; junction bases with no gene match: 6. CDR3 region: CASSLDRGVSSPLHF. The CDR3 nucleotides read TGCGCCAGCAGCTTGGACAGGGGTGTGAGTTCACCCCTCCACTTT.

Worth noting for this clonotype: The junction shows a germline mismatch at one end, possibly a read error. The chain is built from TRBV6-1 and TRBJ2-5; D gene unclear. In germline, CDR1 is MNHNS, CDR2 SASEGT. The CDR3 length is 12 residues. CDR3 DNA sequence: TGTGCCAGCAGTGAAACCGCCAACGGGTGGAACTTC. Its protein is CASSETANGWNF.